The source of this TCR beta chain is a study of T cell responses to AZD1222 COVID-19 vaccine. Germline assignment: CDR1 SGHTA and CDR2 FQGNSA. The CDR3 covers 15 residues. V was clipped by 6 bases and J by 2 bases, with 14 bases between them. Study-level results: Spike-specific TCR breadth and depth were elevated following two AZD1222 doses. Vaccine-associated CD4 TCRs spanned spike, dominant at 160-218 and 743-854. Females made up more of the donors, who were largely white British, and clonal diversity may have come out too low. Just a handful of AZD1222 recipients were seropositive at baseline.

Regarding this clone: Antigen: not known.

Assay used: immunoSEQ multiplex PCR; TCRdb lists only in-frame clones, some missing. The data show 150,000 to 200,000 clones, roughly 92% seen once. The material was peripheral blood, obtained 28 days after the second AZD1222 dose. This TCR was recovered from an adult who received the AZD1222 COVID-19 vaccine. The chain couples TRBV7-2 to TRBJ1-5; perhaps TRBD1 as D (5 bases). This chain's CDR3 is CASRPDGGGNQPQHF. Written as DNA, the CDR3 is TGTGCCAGCAGGCCGGACGGAGGGGGCAATCAGCCCCAGCATTTT.